This T cell receptor (beta chain) emerged from a study of blood T cell repertoires in COVID-19. Under the authors' procedure: Estimation of nucleated cell counts was performed using reference gene primer amplification. Here immunoSEQ multiplex PCR was the method, and the copy in TCRdb shows in-frame clones only, minus some. The V and J calls and clone size are taken from that table; D and trimming were inferred from the DNA. This sample carries fewer than 300,000 clones, 90% of them seen once, and the ten largest clones take roughly 5.9%. CDR1 is SGHNT and CDR2 is YYREEE in the germline V gene (reference sequence). The CDR3 length is 17 residues. V was clipped by 2 bases and J by 2 bases; unmatched bases: 7.

V usage is TRBV5-4 and J usage is TRBJ2-7; 13 bases are a match to TRBD2. The receptor comes from a woman aged 45 to 65 with COVID-19, enrolled during active disease. Sequenced sample: peripheral blood. CDR3 sequence (DNA): TGTGCCAGCAGCTTTGGTACTAGCGGGAGGGTGGCCTACGAGCAGTACTTC. It yields the protein CASSFGTSGRVAYEQYF.